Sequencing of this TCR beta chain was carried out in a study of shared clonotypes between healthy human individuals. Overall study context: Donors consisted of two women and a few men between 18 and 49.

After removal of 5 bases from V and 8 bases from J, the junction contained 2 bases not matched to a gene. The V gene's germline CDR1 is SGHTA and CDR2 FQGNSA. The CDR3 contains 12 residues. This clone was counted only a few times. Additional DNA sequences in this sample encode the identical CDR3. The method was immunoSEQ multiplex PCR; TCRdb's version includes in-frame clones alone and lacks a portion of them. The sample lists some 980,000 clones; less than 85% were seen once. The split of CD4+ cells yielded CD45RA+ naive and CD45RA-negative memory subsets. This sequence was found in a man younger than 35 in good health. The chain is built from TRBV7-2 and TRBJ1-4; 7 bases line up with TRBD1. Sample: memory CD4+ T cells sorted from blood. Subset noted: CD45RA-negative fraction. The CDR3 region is CASSGDREKLFF. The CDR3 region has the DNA TGTGCCAGCAGCGGGGACAGAGAAAAACTGTTTTTT.